This T cell receptor (beta chain) was sequenced during a study of human T cells and chemical hapten exposure (dated by TCRdb to the early 2020s). A note on the overall study: For sensitization, 2% DPC in acetone was applied to a roughly 2 cm by roughly 2 cm area of upper inner arm skin. Patch tests used Finn chambers with 0.01% DPC on the upper back, scored after 6 days by International Contact Dermatitis Research Group standards. Throughout the roughly 25-week study period, patients were also given weekly therapeutic DPC doses on the scalp. In alopecia patients, the study followed how the peripheral blood TCR repertoire changed in vivo over primary and secondary sensitization to diphenylcyclopropenone (DPC), a hapten. Libraries were pooled for sequencing, and per-sample TCR yields varied mainly because of small differences in library volumes within the pool. Blood for TCR sequencing was provided by twenty-nine alopecia patients at one to four time points (pre-sensitization, 2, 6 and 24 weeks). Blood samples were taken from patients before sensitization (week 0) and then at 2, 6 and about 24 weeks after DPC sensitization. Alopecia areata with under or over 50% scalp involvement, alopecia totalis and alopecia universalis were represented in the patient cohort, which was mostly female. What the work shows at the level of the full study, not this receptor alone: DPC sensitization did not change the number of TCRs with a frequency above 1 in 1000, and there was no evidence of changes in global repertoire structure. Because all patients had alopecia, a presumed autoimmune disease, the immune response of the patients might differ from that of healthy individuals. Expanded TCRs formed significantly more large CDR3 similarity clusters than pre-sensitization or healthy control sets, consistent with antigen-driven responses. Patch test score was positively correlated with the number of PT1 expanded TCRs, with significance at thresholds 8, 16 and 32 but not at 4. After repeated subsampling, the strength of the expansion versus patch-test correlation and the threshold at which it became significant changed.

The label giving this sample's time point can be read as: pre-sensitization, week 0. Taken with the paper, the label for treatment or condition translates to: therapeutic diphenylcyclopropenone sensitization with weekly scalp DPC. Blood at each patch-test visit was drawn before the patch test was applied. Patients were eligible if aged 18 to 70, diagnosed with alopecia and judged suitable for DPC therapy, and pregnant patients were excluded. Unfractionated whole blood was collected in Tempus Blood RNA tubes, and total RNA was extracted from that blood. The library came from RACE. The run used a NextSeq 500. Library preparation attached unique molecular identifiers to individual cDNA molecules for quantitative, reproducible TCR counting. Both TCR alpha and TCR beta chains were sequenced from each blood RNA sample. The paper's processing steps were these. A median of approximately 96,000 TCRs per sample was observed, with a range of about 23,224 to 750,000. The Decombinator software suite was used to annotate the V, J and CDR3 of the TCR reads. For PS versus PT1 abundance plots, all samples were subsampled to the same number of TCRs (28,000). TCRs were defined as expanded if absent before sensitization and observed at least eight times at the 2-week time point. TCRdb reanalyzed the raw reads on its own, using fastp at Q25 for trimming and MiXCR for clone calling, and kept in-frame beta chains. One record per CDR3 amino acid sequence lists the most common genes and DNA. The authors' filters were not applied to this entry. Across this sample there are about 120,000 distinct CDR3 sequences, with about 13% seen only once. 2.8% of the sample rests with the top ten.

A word on this clonotype: No antigen is known for it. No base qualities exist here, and no much larger clone lies one base off it.

The sequences come from whole blood, collected in connection with sensitization to the hapten diphenylcyclopropenone (DPC). The sequence came from a woman between 18 and 29 years old with alopecia areata. Some clones in this sample may be carry-over from other donors' samples.

This receptor has the CDR3 CASSLPPVRGNSPLHF. The nucleotides read TGTGCCAGCAGTTTGCCCCCGGTTCGCGGCAATTCACCCCTCCACTTT. The V and J genes are TRBV27 and TRBJ1-6, with the D gene too uncertain to name. Trimming costs V 3 bases and J 7 bases, and their ends lie 16 bases apart. CDR1 and CDR2 are read off the germline V gene (reference sequence) as MNHEY and SMNVEV. The CDR3, from cysteine to phenylalanine, totals 16 residues. Only the CDR3 DNA stays, 48 bases, in frame from base 1.